This entry describes one T cell receptor beta chain. The source of the sample is a study of PD-L1 blockade in urothelial cancer. Study as a whole: At some point between 2013 and 2014 therapy began: atezolizumab 1,200 mg intravenously every 3 weeks. Patients' prior chemotherapy regimens numbered 0 to 3. Blood analyses occurred 3 weeks (second dose) and 6 weeks post treatment start.

Patients yielded 1 to 8 samples each, pretreatment and on-treatment. The method was immunoSEQ multiplex PCR; TCRdb's version includes in-frame clones alone and lacks a portion of them. The data contain 30,000 to 45,000 clones, around 88% of them singletons. The TCR comes from a man in his 60s with urothelial cancer. The sequenced sample was PBMCs, obtained around atezolizumab (anti-PD-L1) treatment.

CDR3 bases: TGTGCCAGCAGCCCGGGGACAGGGAGTAGCAATCAGCCCCAGCATTTT. It encodes CASSPGTGSSNQPQHF. V is TRBV5-6 and J is TRBJ1-5; 9 nucleotides align to TRBD1. The germline V gene encodes CDR1 SGHDT and CDR2 YYEEEE. J was trimmed by 0 bases and V by 4 bases; bases with no gene match: 5. The CDR3 is 16 amino acids.